These 24 T cell receptor beta chains originate from one sample sequenced in a study of T cell responses to AZD1222 COVID-19 vaccine. Only in-frame clones appear in the TCRdb table, and some are missing; sequencing was by immunoSEQ multiplex PCR. The data contain about 200,000 clones, just over 90% of them singletons. The sample consisted of peripheral blood, taken on day 0 of MenACWY control vaccination. Receptors originate from an adult in good health.

The chain links TRBV10-3 to TRBJ1-1; 11 nucleotides agree with TRBD1. Germline trimming cut 2 bases from V and 1 base from J; bases unmatched to any gene: 3. The V gene's germline CDR1 is ENHRY and CDR2 SYGVKD. There are 16 residues in the CDR3. This CDR3 is CAISEGQGAGNTEAFF. For the CDR3, the DNA is TGTGCCATCAGTGAGGGACAGGGGGCAGGGAACACTGAAGCTTTCTTT.

The gene calls are TRBV5-6 and TRBJ1-2; a possible D gene is TRBD1 (6 bases). This CDR3 has 12 residues. The ends were cut back, 5 bases at V and 8 bases at J, with 13 bases in the middle. Germline lookup yields CDR1 SGHDT and CDR2 YYEEEE. The CDR3 region has the DNA TGTGCCAGCAGGATTAACAGGGACGGCTACACCTTC. Translation gives CASRINRDGYTF.

The V and J genes are TRBV5-5 and TRBJ2-3; 10 nucleotides line up with TRBD2. The CDR3 contains 15 residues. The V gene's germline CDR1 is SGHKS and CDR2 YYEKEE (reference sequence). V shed 0 bases, J shed 6 bases, and the junction held 4 bases outside the gene matches. The CDR3 nucleotides are TGTGCCAGCAGCTTGGCTAGCGGGGGTGTGGATACGCAGTATTTT. This sequence encodes CASSLASGGVDTQYF.

The J gene is TRBJ2-1, the V gene TRBV18; D unclear. Germline-derived CDR1 and CDR2 are KGHSH and LQKENI. The CDR3 has 13 residues. V lost 3 bases and J lost 4, with 7 bases in between. CDR3 in amino acids: CASSPEIYNEQFF. The CDR3 nucleotides read TGTGCCAGCTCACCCGAGATTTACAATGAGCAGTTCTTC.

The rearrangement links TRBV5-1 to TRBJ2-3; D is undetermined. The V gene's germline CDR1 is SGHRS and CDR2 YFSETQ. The V gene lost 4 bases and the J gene lost 6 bases, with 6 bases spanning the gap. The CDR3 sequence is 11 residues long. CDR3 sequence: CASSPGDTQYF. The CDR3 nucleotides are TGCGCCAGCAGCCCCGGCGATACGCAGTATTTT.

This rearrangement joins TRBV5-4 to TRBJ1-1; D is unresolved. From germline, CDR1 is SGHNT and CDR2 YYREEE (reference sequence). The germline V and J ends were trimmed by 2 bases and 4 bases, with 15 bases remaining between them. The CDR3 covers 15 residues. This chain's CDR3 is CASSFIGRVSTEAFF. CDR3 DNA: TGTGCCAGCAGCTTTATAGGCAGAGTGAGCACTGAAGCTTTCTTT.

This clone showed up just once. This chain links TRBV28 with TRBJ1-5; TRBD1 matches 7 bases. Per germline, CDR1 MDHEN and CDR2 SYDVKM. V lost 5 bases to trimming and J lost 5 bases; unmatched junction nucleotides: 9. This CDR3 region has 15 residues. The CDR3 nucleotides read TGTGCCAGCAGTGTCCTGACAGGGACATATCAGCCCCAGCATTTT. Translating gives CASSVLTGTYQPQHF.

This chain uses TRBV5-1 with TRBJ1-6, with TRBD1 matching 7 bases. The V and J ends lost 0 bases and 5 bases, in that order; junction bases with no gene match: 2. Germline-derived CDR1 and CDR2 are SGHRS and YFSETQ. The CDR3 loop spans 15 amino acids. The CDR3 spells CASSLAGTDNSPLHF. CDR3 in DNA: TGCGCCAGCAGCTTGGCCGGGACAGATAATTCACCCCTCCACTTT.

The chain couples TRBV18 to TRBJ1-5; D is ambiguous. CDR1 and CDR2 from the germline V gene are KGHSH and LQKENI. V lost 4 bases, J lost 8 bases, and 12 bases lay in between. This CDR3 region has 13 residues. CDR3 loop: CASSRTRGEPQHF. In DNA form, the CDR3 reads TGTGCCAGCTCACGGACTAGAGGAGAGCCCCAGCATTTT.

The chain uses TRBV15 and TRBJ1-2; 7 bases line up with TRBD1. The CDR3 covers 14 residues. V dropped 3 bases and J dropped 4; count of bases not matched to a gene: 5. From germline, CDR1 is LNHNV and CDR2 YYDKDF (reference sequence). The chain's CDR3 is CATSRAGGPYGYTF. DNA of the CDR3: TGTGCCACCAGCAGGGCAGGGGGTCCCTATGGCTACACCTTC. The complete variable domain, with remaining parts taken from reference TRBV15 and TRBJ1-2, reads DAMVIQNPRYQVTQFGKPVTLSCSQTLNHNVMYWYQQKSSQAPKLLFHYYDKDFNNEADTPDNFQSRRPNTSFCFLDIRSPGLGDTAMYLCATSRAGGPYGYTFGSGTRLTVV.

The chain is built from TRBV19 and TRBJ2-5; D may be TRBD2 (6 bases). This CDR3 spans 13 amino acids. Germline values: CDR1 LNHDA, CDR2 SQIVND (reference sequence). With 2 bases removed from V and 3 bases from J, the gap between germline ends came to 7 bases. The CDR3 protein is CASSIPGEETQYF. The CDR3 coding sequence is TGTGCCAGTAGTATACCGGGAGAAGAGACCCAGTACTTC.

V gene TRBV5-5 combines with J gene TRBJ1-5, with D perhaps TRBD1 (6 bases). The V end was cut by 4 bases, the J end by 3 bases, with 14 bases between. The CDR3 extends over 15 amino acids. Germline V gene sequence: CDR1 SGHKS, CDR2 YYEKEE (reference sequence). The CDR3 nucleotides are TGTGCCAGCAGCCAGGGGACGGCCTACAATCAGCCCCAGCATTTT. Translating it yields CASSQGTAYNQPQHF.

The V gene is TRBV5-1, the J gene TRBJ1-1; no clear D gene. The ends were cut back, 3 bases at V and 3 bases at J, with 15 bases in the middle. This CDR3 comprises 15 residues. Germline CDR1 is SGHRS and CDR2 is YFSETQ. In DNA, the CDR3 is TGCGCCAGCAGCTCCTACCCAGGCCGCCACACTGAAGCTTTCTTT. Protein product: CASSSYPGRHTEAFF.

The rearrangement links TRBV11-2 to TRBJ1-6; D is perhaps TRBD1 (5 bases). Germline-derived CDR1 and CDR2 are SGHAT and FQNNGV. Trimming left V 4 bases short and J 7 bases short, with 11 bases between. The CDR3 contains 14 residues. Here the CDR3 reads CASSSRQPNSPLHF. Here the CDR3 DNA reads TGTGCCAGCAGCTCCCGACAGCCCAATTCACCCCTCCACTTT.

This rearrangement joins TRBV9 to TRBJ1-2; 9 bases are shared with TRBD1. This CDR3 is built from 17 residues. Per the germline V gene, CDR1 is SGDLS and CDR2 is YYNGEE. V gave up 0 bases and J gave up 0 bases; unmatched junction bases: 6. This CDR3 reads CASSVVDRGAANYGYTF. The CDR3 DNA sequence: TGTGCCAGCAGCGTAGTGGACAGGGGAGCTGCTAACTATGGCTACACCTTC.

This rearrangement joins TRBV30 to TRBJ1-5; a possible D gene is TRBD1 (6 bases). Germline values: CDR1 GTSNPN, CDR2 SVGIG (reference sequence). V gave up 4 bases and J gave up 7 bases, with 14 bases separating them. This CDR3 region has 13 residues. CDR3 bases: TGTGCCTGGACCGAACAGGGTCAGCAGCCCCAGCATTTT. Translated: CAWTEQGQQPQHF.

This chain uses TRBV9 with TRBJ2-1, with 8 bases that match TRBD1. Trimming at V came to 3 bases and at J to 2 bases, leaving 7 bases not matched to a gene. Per the germline V gene, CDR1 is SGDLS and CDR2 is YYNGEE. The CDR3 covers 16 residues. The CDR3 nucleotides are TGTGCCAGCAGCGGACGGGGGACAGGACCCTACAATGAGCAGTTCTTC. Translated, it gives CASSGRGTGPYNEQFF.

The rearrangement links TRBV2 to TRBJ2-3; D remains unclear. This CDR3 is built from 14 residues. Trimming stripped 7 bases from V and 4 bases from J, with 15 bases between. CDR1 and CDR2 from the germline V gene are SNHLY and FYNNEI. The CDR3 loop reads CASIEGFPADTQYF. The CDR3 region has the DNA TGTGCCAGCATCGAAGGATTTCCGGCAGATACGCAGTATTTT.

This clone has just a few counts. The genes are TRBV5-6 and TRBJ1-2, with 11 bases matching TRBD1. From germline, CDR1 is SGHDT and CDR2 YYEEEE. V trimming: 4 bases; J trimming: 5 bases; junction bases outside the gene matches: 7. The CDR3 totals 15 residues. The CDR3 DNA reads TGTGCCAGCAGCGCCTACGGGACAGGGGGGTATGGCTACACCTTC. Translated, it gives CASSAYGTGGYGYTF. The full variable domain, in which reference TRBV5-6 and TRBJ1-2 provide the parts outside the CDR3, is DAGVTQSPTHLIKTRGQQVTLRCSPKSGHDTVSWYQQALGQGPQFIFQYYEEEERQRGNFPDRFSGHQFPNYSSELNVNALLLGDSALYLCASSAYGTGGYGYTFGSGTRLTVV.

The V call is TRBV7-9, the J call TRBJ1-1; tentatively, D is TRBD1 (5 bases). V was cut by 3 bases and J by 1 base, with 15 bases left in between. This CDR3 contains 16 residues. Germline V lookup: CDR1 SEHNR, CDR2 FQNEAQ (reference sequence). Here the CDR3 reads CASSLLKAGGNTEAFF. The CDR3 DNA reads as TGTGCCAGCAGCTTGTTAAAAGCGGGGGGGAACACTGAAGCTTTCTTT.

This clone was counted once. The CDR3 DNA is TGTGCCAGCAGCTCAACAGGGTTCACTGAAGCTTTCTTT. Protein sequence: CASSSTGFTEAFF. The chain couples TRBV6-5 to TRBJ1-1; tentative D call: TRBD1 (6 bases). Germline CDR1 is MNHEY and CDR2 is SVGAGI. The length of the CDR3 is 13 residues. Trimming left V 6 bases short and J 4 bases short, with 12 bases between.

The chain recombines TRBV6-5 with TRBJ2-7, with 8 bases that match TRBD1. This CDR3 contains 16 residues. CDR1 and CDR2 (germline): MNHEY, SVGAGI. After removal of 4 bases from V and 1 base from J, the junction contained 9 bases not matched to a gene. CDR3 residues: CASSSAWTGRSYEQYF. DNA of the CDR3: TGTGCCAGCAGTTCGGCATGGACAGGGCGATCCTACGAGCAGTACTTC.

The chain recombines TRBV7-9 with TRBJ1-4, with D unclear. Germline V gene data show CDR1 as SEHNR and CDR2 as FQNEAQ (reference sequence). The CDR3 spans 16 residues. Trimming took off 4 bases at V and 0 bases at J, with 12 bases between the two ends. CDR3 DNA sequence: TGTGCCAGCAGCTCGGGGTTCTGGGCAACTAATGAAAAACTGTTTTTT. Its translation: CASSSGFWATNEKLFF.

The chain recombines TRBV5-1 with TRBJ1-1; D remains ambiguous. This CDR3 is 13 amino acids long. Germline-derived CDR1 and CDR2 are SGHRS and YFSETQ. Deletions cut 0 bases from V and 7 bases from J, with 10 bases between. The CDR3 loop is CASSLAEGSEAFF. The CDR3 coding sequence is TGCGCCAGCAGCTTGGCCGAGGGAAGTGAAGCTTTCTTT.